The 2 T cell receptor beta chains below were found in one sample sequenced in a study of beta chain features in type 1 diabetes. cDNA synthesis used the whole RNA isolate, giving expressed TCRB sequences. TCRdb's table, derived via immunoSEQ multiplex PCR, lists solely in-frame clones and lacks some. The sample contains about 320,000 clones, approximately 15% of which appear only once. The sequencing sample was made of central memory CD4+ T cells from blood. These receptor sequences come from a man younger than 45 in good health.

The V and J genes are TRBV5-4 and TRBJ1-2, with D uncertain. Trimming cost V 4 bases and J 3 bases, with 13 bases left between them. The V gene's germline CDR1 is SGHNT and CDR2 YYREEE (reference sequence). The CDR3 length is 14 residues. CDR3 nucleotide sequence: TGTGCCAGCAGCAACACACGGTCGGACTATGGCTACACCTTC. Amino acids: CASSNTRSDYGYTF.

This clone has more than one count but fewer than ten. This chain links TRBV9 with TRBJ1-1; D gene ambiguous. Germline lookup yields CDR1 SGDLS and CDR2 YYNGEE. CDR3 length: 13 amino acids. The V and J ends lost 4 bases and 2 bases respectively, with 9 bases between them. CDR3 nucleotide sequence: TGTGCCAGCAGCTCAAACCCAAACACTGAAGCTTTCTTT. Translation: CASSSNPNTEAFF. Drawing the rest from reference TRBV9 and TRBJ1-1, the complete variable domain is DSGVTQTPKHLITATGQRVTLRCSPRSGDLSVYWYQQSLDQGLQFLIQYYNGEERAKGNILERFSAQQFPDLHSELNLSSLELGDSALYFCASSSNPNTEAFFGQGTRLTVV.